The sequence of this TCR beta chain was determined in a study of cytomegalovirus exposure and HLA in healthy donors. General study points: A later analysis showed HLA-associated TCR beta chains outstripping equally common others in clonal expansion. Highest at DRB1 and lowest at HLA-C, TCR association rates differed among HLA loci in a later analysis.

Details on this clone: Antigen unknown.

PCR amplification relied on 60 Vbeta primers (plus 13 Jbeta primers). Measured with immunoSEQ multiplex PCR; TCRdb has only the in-frame clones, and not every one. The table has some 130,000 clones, about 61% seen once. There are 17 residues in the CDR3. J lost 5 bases, V lost 5 bases, and 9 bases had no gene match. Sequenced sample: PBMCs. The chain recombines TRBV6-7 with TRBJ2-5; 15 bases map to TRBD2. TRBV6-7 has ORF status, its function being uncertain. This TCR came from a middle-aged woman in good health and CMV-seronegative. This chain's CDR3 is CASSRRTSGGAEETQYF. CDR3 coding DNA: TGTGCCAGCAGTCGAAGGACTAGCGGGGGGGCCGAGGAGACCCAGTACTTC.